This TCR beta chain stems from a study of cytomegalovirus exposure and HLA in healthy donors. For the study at large: The 90 to 150 validation repertoires used a platform that matched the one used for the 550 to 800 first-cohort repertoires, as a later analysis reported.

The donors were in the roughly 110-subject validation cohort; that cohort was separate from the approximately 700-subject first cohort. Comment on this clone: Its antigen remains unknown.

This table comes from immunoSEQ multiplex PCR, and its TCRdb copy is limited to in-frame clones, with some not included. Found here are 250,000 or so clones, roughly 87% of them singletons; the top ten hold about 12%. The CDR3 extends over 13 amino acids. Looked up from germline, CDR1 is MNHNS and CDR2 is SASEGT. V dropped 1 base and J dropped 8 bases, with 12 bases sitting between them. General observations from the study: Cytomegalovirus association was assigned to 150 to 200 TCR beta chains. Many donors shared some public TCRs, even though most TCR sequences were rare.

The material sequenced was PBMCs. This rearrangement joins TRBV6-1 to TRBJ2-7; D call uncertain. The receptor comes from a man between 18 and 29 years old in good health and CMV-seropositive. CDR3 region: CASSEERISKQYF. The CDR3 DNA sequence: TGTGCCAGCAGTGAAGAACGGATCTCCAAGCAGTACTTC.